This T cell receptor beta chain was recovered during a study of blood T cell repertoires in COVID-19. Whole-study context: Specimens from acute and convalescent COVID-19 originated in the United States, Italy and Spain. T cells, B-cell-depleted T cells, or PBMCs provided the cDNA or gDNA that served as material.

V shed 1 base, J shed 6 bases, and the junction held 12 bases outside the gene matches. The CDR3 has 17 amino acids. Per germline, CDR1 LGHNA and CDR2 YNFKEQ. This clone was counted between two and nine times. In the study's own analysis: Nucleated cell number was recorded as an estimate derived from reference gene primer amplification. Here immunoSEQ multiplex PCR was the method, and the copy in TCRdb shows in-frame clones only, minus some. V and J calls and clone size are as listed in that table; D and trimming were resolved from the DNA. Of about 170,000 clones listed, roughly 86% are singletons. This chain uses TRBV4-2 with TRBJ2-3; 8 nucleotides align to TRBD1. The source of this sequence is a woman older than 75 with COVID-19, enrolled during active disease. Material for sequencing was peripheral blood. CDR3 in amino acids: CASSQAGQGATRDTQYF. CDR3 in DNA: TGTGCCAGCAGCCAAGCGGGGCAGGGGGCGACAAGGGATACGCAGTATTTT.